This TCR beta chain was sequenced for a study of tumour-infiltrating T cells in Burkitt lymphoma. Study at large: The Burkitt lymphoma cohort spanned all epidemiological subtypes. Survival, overall and progression-free, tracked with productive clonality.

Study-wide points: Public clonotypes, several, appeared across numerous Burkitt lymphoma patients.

Here immunoSEQ multiplex PCR was the method, and the copy in TCRdb shows in-frame clones only, minus some. This repertoire shows tens of thousands of clones, around 30% found once; its top ten account for around 3%. This clone was picked up a small number of times. Antigen unknown. The CDR3 consists of 14 residues. Trimming shortened V by 5 bases and J by 3 bases, and 10 bases separated the two germline ends. CDR1 is SGHVS and CDR2 is FNYEAQ in the germline V gene. The chain employs TRBV7-6 and TRBJ2-2; D gene unclear. The source is a human donor with Burkitt lymphoma. Material: tumor tissue. The CDR3 nucleotides are TGTGCCAGCAGCCCGGAAGCTGACACCGGGGAGCTGTTTTTT. It encodes CASSPEADTGELFF.